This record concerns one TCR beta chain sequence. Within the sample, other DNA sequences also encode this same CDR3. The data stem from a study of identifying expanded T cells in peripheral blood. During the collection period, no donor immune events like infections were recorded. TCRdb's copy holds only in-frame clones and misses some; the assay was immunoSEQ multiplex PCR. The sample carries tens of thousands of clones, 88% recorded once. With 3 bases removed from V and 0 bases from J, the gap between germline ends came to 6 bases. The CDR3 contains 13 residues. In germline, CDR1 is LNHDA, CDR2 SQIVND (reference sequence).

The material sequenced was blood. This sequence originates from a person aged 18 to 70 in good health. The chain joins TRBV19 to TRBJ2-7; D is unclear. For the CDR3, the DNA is TGTGCCAGTAGTATCGCGTACTCCTACGAGCAGTACTTC. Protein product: CASSIAYSYEQYF.